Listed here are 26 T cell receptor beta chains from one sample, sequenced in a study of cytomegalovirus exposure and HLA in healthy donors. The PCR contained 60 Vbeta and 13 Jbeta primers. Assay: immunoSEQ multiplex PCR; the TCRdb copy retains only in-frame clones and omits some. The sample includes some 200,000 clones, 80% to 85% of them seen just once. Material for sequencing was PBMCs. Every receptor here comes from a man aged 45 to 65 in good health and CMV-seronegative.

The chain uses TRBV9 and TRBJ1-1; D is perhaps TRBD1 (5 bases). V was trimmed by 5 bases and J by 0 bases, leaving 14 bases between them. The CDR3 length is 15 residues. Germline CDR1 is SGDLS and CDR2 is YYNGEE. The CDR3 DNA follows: TGTGCCAGCAGTGTCCTGGGGACTATGAACACTGAAGCTTTCTTT. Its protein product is CASSVLGTMNTEAFF.

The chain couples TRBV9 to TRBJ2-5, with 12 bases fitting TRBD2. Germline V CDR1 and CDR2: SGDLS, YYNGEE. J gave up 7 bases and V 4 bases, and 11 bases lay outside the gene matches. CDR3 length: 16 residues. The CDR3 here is CASSLSPSGGAGTQYF. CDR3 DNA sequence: TGTGCCAGCAGCCTATCACCTAGCGGGGGGGCAGGGACCCAGTACTTC.

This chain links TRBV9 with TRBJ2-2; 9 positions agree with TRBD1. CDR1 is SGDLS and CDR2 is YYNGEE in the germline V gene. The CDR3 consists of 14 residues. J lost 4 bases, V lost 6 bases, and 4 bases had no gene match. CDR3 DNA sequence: TGTGCCAGCACTACAGGGGGCCCCACCGGGGAGCTGTTTTTT. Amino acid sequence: CASTTGGPTGELFF.

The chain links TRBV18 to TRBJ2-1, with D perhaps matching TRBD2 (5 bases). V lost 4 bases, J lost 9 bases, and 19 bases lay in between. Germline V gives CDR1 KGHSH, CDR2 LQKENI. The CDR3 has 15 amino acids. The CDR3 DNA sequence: TGTGCCAGCTCACGGACTTCGACGGACTTAGGTGAGCAGTTCTTC. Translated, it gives CASSRTSTDLGEQFF.

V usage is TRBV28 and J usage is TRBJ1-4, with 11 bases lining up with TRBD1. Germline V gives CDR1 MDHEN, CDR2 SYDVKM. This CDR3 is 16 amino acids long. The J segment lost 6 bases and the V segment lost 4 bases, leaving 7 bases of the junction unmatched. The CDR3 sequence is CASSSIPGQGDEKLFF. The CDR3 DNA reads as TGTGCCAGCAGTTCGATACCGGGACAGGGGGATGAAAAACTGTTTTTT.

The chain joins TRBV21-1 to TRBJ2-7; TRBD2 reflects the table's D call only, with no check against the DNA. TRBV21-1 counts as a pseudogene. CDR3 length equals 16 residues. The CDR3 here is CASSKQSSGSSYEQYF. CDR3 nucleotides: TGTGCCAGCAGCAAACAGAGTAGCGGGAGCTCCTACGAGCAGTACTTC.

The CDR3 coding sequence is TGTGCCAGCAGCTTAGCCGCTAGCGGGAGGGGAGGCACCGGGGAGCTGTTTTTT. This translates into CASSLAASGRGGTGELFF. This chain joins TRBV13 and TRBJ2-2; 12 bases are a match to TRBD2. The CDR3 consists of 18 residues. V was clipped by 1 base and J by 4 bases; unmatched bases: 7. Germline assignment: CDR1 PRHDT and CDR2 FYEKMQ (reference sequence). Full variable domain (missing parts from reference TRBV13 and TRBJ2-2): AAGVIQSPRHLIKEKRETATLKCYPIPRHDTVYWYQQGPGQDPQFLISFYEKMQSDKGSIPDRFSAQQFSDYHSELNMSSLELGDSALYFCASSLAASGRGGTGELFFGEGSRLTVL.

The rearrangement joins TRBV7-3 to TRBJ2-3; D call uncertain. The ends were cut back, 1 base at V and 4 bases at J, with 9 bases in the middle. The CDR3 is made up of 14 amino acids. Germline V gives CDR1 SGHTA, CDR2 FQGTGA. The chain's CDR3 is CASSLKARPDTQYF. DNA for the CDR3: TGTGCCAGCAGCTTAAAGGCGAGGCCAGATACGCAGTATTTT.

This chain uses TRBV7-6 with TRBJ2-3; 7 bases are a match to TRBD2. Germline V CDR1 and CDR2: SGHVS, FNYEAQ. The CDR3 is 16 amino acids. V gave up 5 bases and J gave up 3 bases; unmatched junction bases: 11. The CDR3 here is CASSRLGLEFTDTQYF. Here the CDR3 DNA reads TGTGCCAGCAGCCGTCTAGGACTAGAATTTACAGATACGCAGTATTTT. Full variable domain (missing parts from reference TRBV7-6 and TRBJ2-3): GAGVSQSPRYKVTKRGQDVALRCDPISGHVSLYWYRQALGQGPEFLTYFNYEAQQDKSGLPNDRFSAERPEGSISTLTIQRTEQRDSAMYRCASSRLGLEFTDTQYFGPGTRLTVL.

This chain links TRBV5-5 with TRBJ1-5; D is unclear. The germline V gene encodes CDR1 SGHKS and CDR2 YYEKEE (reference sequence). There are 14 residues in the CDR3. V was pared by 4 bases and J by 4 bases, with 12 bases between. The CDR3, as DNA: TGTGCCAGCAGCGAGAGGACTGCTAATCAGCCCCAGCATTTT. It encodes CASSERTANQPQHF.

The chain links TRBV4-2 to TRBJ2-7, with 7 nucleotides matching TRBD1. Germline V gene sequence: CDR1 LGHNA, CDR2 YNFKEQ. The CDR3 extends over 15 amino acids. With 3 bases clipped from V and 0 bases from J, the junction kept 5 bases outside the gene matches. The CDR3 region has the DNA TGTGCCAGCAGCCAGGGGGACAGCTACTCCTACGAGCAGTACTTC. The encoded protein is CASSQGDSYSYEQYF.

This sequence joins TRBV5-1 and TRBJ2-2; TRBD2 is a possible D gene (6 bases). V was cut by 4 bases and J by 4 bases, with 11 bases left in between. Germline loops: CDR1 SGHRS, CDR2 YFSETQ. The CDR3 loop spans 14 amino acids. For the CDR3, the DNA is TGCGCCAGCAGCACCTATAGCGGCACCGGGGAGCTGTTTTTT. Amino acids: CASSTYSGTGELFF.

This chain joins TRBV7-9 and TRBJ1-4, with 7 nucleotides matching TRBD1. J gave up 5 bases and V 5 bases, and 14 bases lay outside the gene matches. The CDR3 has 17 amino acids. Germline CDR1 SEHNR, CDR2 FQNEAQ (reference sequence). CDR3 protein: CASSLTRIRGENEKLFF. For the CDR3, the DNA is TGTGCCAGCAGCCTAACCCGAATCAGGGGGGAGAATGAAAAACTGTTTTTT.

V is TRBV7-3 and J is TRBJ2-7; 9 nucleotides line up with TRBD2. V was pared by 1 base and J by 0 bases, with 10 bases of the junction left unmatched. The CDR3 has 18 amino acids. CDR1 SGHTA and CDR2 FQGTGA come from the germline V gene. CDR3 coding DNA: TGTGCCAGCAGCTTAAAACTGGGACTAGCACCTTTCTCCTACGAGCAGTACTTC. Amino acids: CASSLKLGLAPFSYEQYF.

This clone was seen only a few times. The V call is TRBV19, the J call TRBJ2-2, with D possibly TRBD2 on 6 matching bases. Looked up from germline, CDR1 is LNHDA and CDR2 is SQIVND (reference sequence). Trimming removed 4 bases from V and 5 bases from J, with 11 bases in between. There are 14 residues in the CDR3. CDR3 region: CASSKPEGTGELFF. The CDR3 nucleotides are TGTGCCAGTAGTAAGCCGGAGGGGACCGGGGAGCTGTTTTTT.

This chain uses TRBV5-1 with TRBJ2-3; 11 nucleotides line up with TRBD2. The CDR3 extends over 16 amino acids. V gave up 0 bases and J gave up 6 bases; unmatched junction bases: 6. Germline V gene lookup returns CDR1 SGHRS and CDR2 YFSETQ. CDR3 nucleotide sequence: TGCGCCAGCAGCTTGGCACTAGCGGGGGTTCGGGATACGCAGTATTTT. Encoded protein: CASSLALAGVRDTQYF.

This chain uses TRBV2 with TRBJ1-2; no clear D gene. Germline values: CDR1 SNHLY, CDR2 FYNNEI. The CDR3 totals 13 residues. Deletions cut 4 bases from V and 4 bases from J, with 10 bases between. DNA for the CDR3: TGTGCCAGCAGTGTGGGCTTTAGCTATGGCTACACCTTC. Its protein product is CASSVGFSYGYTF.

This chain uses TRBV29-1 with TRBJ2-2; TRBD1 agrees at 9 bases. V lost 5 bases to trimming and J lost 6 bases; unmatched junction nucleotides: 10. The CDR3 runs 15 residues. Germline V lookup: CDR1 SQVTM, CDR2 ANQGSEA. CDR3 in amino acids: CSVTRDRDISGELFF. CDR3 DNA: TGCAGCGTTACCCGGGACAGGGATATTTCCGGGGAGCTGTTTTTT.

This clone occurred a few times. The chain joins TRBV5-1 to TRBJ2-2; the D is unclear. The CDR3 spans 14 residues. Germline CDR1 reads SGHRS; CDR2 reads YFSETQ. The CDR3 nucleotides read TGCCCCACACACGATACCCAGGCCCCCGGGGAGCTGTTTTTT. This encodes CPTHDTQAPGELFF.

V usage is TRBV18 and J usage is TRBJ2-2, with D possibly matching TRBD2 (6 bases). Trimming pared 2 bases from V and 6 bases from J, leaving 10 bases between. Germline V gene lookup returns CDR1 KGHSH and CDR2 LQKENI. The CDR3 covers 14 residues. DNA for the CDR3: TGTGCCAGCTCACCAAGTTCGGGAGCCGGGGAGCTGTTTTTT. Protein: CASSPSSGAGELFF.

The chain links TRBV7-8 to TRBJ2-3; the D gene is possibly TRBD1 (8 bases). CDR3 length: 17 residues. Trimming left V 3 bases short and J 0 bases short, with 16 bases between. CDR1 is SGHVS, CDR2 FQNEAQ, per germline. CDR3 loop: CASSLDREGYSTDTQYF. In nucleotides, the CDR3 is TGTGCCAGCAGCTTGGACAGGGAGGGTTACAGCACAGATACGCAGTATTTT.

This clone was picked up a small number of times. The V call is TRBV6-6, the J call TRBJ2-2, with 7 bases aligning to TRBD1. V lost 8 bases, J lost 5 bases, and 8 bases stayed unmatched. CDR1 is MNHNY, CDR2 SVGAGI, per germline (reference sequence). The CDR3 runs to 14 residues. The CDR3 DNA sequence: TGTGCCAGCGGTAGACAGGGCGGAACCGGGGAGCTGTTTTTT. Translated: CASGRQGGTGELFF.

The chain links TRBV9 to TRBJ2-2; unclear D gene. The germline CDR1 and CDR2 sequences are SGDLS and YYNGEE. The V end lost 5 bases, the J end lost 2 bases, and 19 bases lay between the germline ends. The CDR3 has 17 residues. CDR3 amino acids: CASRAPTGGKNTGELFF. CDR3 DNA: TGTGCCAGCAGGGCCCCCACTGGCGGAAAAAACACCGGGGAGCTGTTTTTT.

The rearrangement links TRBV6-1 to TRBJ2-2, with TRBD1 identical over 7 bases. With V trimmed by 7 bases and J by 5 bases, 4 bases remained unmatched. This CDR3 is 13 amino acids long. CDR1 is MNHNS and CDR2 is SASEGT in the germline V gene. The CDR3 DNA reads TGTGCCAGCAAACCGACAGGGACCGGGGAGCTGTTTTTT. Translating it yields CASKPTGTGELFF.

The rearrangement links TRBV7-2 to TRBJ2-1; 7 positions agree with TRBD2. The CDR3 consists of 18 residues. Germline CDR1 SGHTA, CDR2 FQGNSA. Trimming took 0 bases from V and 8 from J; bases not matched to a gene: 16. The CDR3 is CASSLAGLADMRGDEQFF. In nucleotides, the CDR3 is TGTGCCAGCAGCTTAGCGGGGCTAGCGGATATGAGGGGCGATGAGCAGTTCTTC.

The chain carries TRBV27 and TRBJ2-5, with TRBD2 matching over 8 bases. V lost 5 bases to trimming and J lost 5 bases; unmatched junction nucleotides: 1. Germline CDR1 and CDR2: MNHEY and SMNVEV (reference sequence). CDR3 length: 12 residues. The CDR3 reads CASSPSGETQYF. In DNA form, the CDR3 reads TGTGCCAGCAGTCCTAGCGGGGAGACCCAGTACTTC.